The sequence of this T cell receptor beta chain was determined in a study of T cell repertoires in cytomegalovirus infection. Background on the study: CMV infection together with matching HLA type was indicated by public TCR beta signatures.

Each CDR3 protein is one row after TCRdb ran MiXCR on the reads. The sample records 500,000 or so distinct CDR3 sequences, about 17% being singletons. This clonotype was detected ten times or more. Its specificity is unknown. Overall study results and limits: Within the response measured ex vivo, HLA-C-restricted CMV-specific TCR beta clonotypes were dominant. Frequencies of public TCR beta families were cumulated, and this identified carriers of CMV plus the relevant HLA.

This CDR3 is 12 amino acids long. Germline V gene sequence: CDR1 MNHEY, CDR2 SMNVEV (reference sequence). The V and J ends lost 5 bases and 15 bases respectively, with 17 bases between them. The receptor was isolated from a human donor in good health (CMV status not recorded). Some clones in this sample may be carry-over from other donors' samples. Input material: CD8+ T cells from PBMCs. J is TRBJ2-1 and V is TRBV27; D may be TRBD2 (6 bases). The CDR3 sequence is CASSPFGPGGFF. CDR3 coding DNA: TGTGCCAGCAGTCCTTTTGGACCCGGGGGGTTCTTC.